This is a list of T cell receptor beta chains from one sample in a study of blood T cell repertoires in COVID-19. Clones were read by immunoSEQ multiplex PCR, and TCRdb kept only the in-frame ones, dropping some. The sample consists of roughly 140,000 clones, around four fifths of them appearing once. Sequencing was done on a sample of PBMCs or T cells enriched from blood (not recorded which). These TCRs come from a man in his fifties or sixties who had recovered from COVID-19. Each CDR3 is given with its conserved first and last residue. Fields, in order: clone size, J gene, D gene, CDR3 length, V gene, CDR3 DNA, CDR3 protein. The D gene is left open where the match is weak. The listing skips clone size in some rows; elsewhere it reads once, few, many or a size class.

clone_size: -
j_call: TRBJ2-7
d_call: TRBD1
cdr3_length: 15
v_call: TRBV19
cdr3_nt: TGTGCCAGTAGTCTATCCTCCGACAGGGTGGGCGAGCAGTACTTC
cdr3_aa: CASSLSSDRVGEQYF

clone_size: few
j_call: TRBJ2-5
d_call: TRBD2
cdr3_length: 18
v_call: TRBV4-1
cdr3_nt: TGCGCCAGCAGCCAACCTGTTGGGGGGGGAGTGTACCAAGAGACCCAGTACTTC
cdr3_aa: CASSQPVGGGVYQETQYF

clone_size: -
j_call: TRBJ2-3
d_call: TRBD1
cdr3_length: 16
v_call: TRBV11-2
cdr3_nt: TGTGCCAGCAGCCCAGGGGGCACCTTGAGCACAGATACGCAGTATTTT
cdr3_aa: CASSPGGTLSTDTQYF

clone_size: -
j_call: TRBJ2-1
d_call: -
cdr3_length: 11
v_call: TRBV10-1
cdr3_nt: TGCGCCAGCAGTCCGTTAGATGAGCAGTTCTTC
cdr3_aa: CASSPLDEQFF

clone_size: -
j_call: TRBJ1-2
d_call: TRBD1
cdr3_length: 16
v_call: TRBV3-1/TRBV3-2
cdr3_nt: TGTGCCAGCAGCCGCTTAAACCGGGACAGCAACCATGGCTACACCTTC
cdr3_aa: CASSRLNRDSNHGYTF

clone_size: -
j_call: TRBJ1-1
d_call: -
cdr3_length: 15
v_call: TRBV12-2
cdr3_nt: TGTGCAAGTCGCTTAGCGGAGGGATTTTGCACTGAAGCTTTCTTT
cdr3_aa: CASRLAEGFCTEAFF

clone_size: -
j_call: TRBJ2-2
d_call: -
cdr3_length: 14
v_call: TRBV30
cdr3_nt: TGTGCCTGGAGGGGGGGAGGAGCGACCGGGGAGCTGTTTTTT
cdr3_aa: CAWRGGGATGELFF

clone_size: once
j_call: TRBJ1-1
d_call: -
cdr3_length: 14
v_call: TRBV4-3
cdr3_nt: TGCGCCAGCAGCCAAGGTTCGGTGAACACTGAAGCTTTCTTT
cdr3_aa: CASSQGSVNTEAFF

clone_size: few
j_call: TRBJ1-5
d_call: -
cdr3_length: 16
v_call: TRBV7-2
cdr3_nt: TGTGCCAGCAGCTCCCACAGGACATTGAGCAATCAGCCCCAGCATTTT
cdr3_aa: CASSSHRTLSNQPQHF

clone_size: few
j_call: TRBJ1-6
d_call: -
cdr3_length: 14
v_call: TRBV6-2/TRBV6-3
cdr3_nt: TGTGCCAGCAGCCCCCAGGGCCGGAATTCACCCCTCCACTTT
cdr3_aa: CASSPQGRNSPLHF

clone_size: -
j_call: TRBJ1-1
d_call: TRBD1
cdr3_length: 17
v_call: TRBV29-1
cdr3_nt: TGCAGCGCACACGGGACAGGGGGCTACGCAACGAGGACTGAAGCTTTCTTT
cdr3_aa: CSAHGTGGYATRTEAFF

clone_size: -
j_call: TRBJ1-2
d_call: -
cdr3_length: 14
v_call: TRBV19
cdr3_nt: TGTGCCAGTAGTATGGGGCAGGGTCCCTTTGGCTACACCTTC
cdr3_aa: CASSMGQGPFGYTF

clone_size: -
j_call: TRBJ2-7
d_call: TRBD2
cdr3_length: 14
v_call: TRBV9
cdr3_nt: TGTGCCAGCAGCCCCCGGGCGGGAGGTGGCGAGCAGTACTTC
cdr3_aa: CASSPRAGGGEQYF

clone_size: -
j_call: TRBJ2-2
d_call: -
cdr3_length: 16
v_call: TRBV7-9
cdr3_nt: TGTGCCAGCAGCCCCCCATCTGGGGGCAGCGCCGGGGAGCTGTTTTTT
cdr3_aa: CASSPPSGGSAGELFF

clone_size: -
j_call: TRBJ2-1
d_call: -
cdr3_length: 12
v_call: TRBV10-3
cdr3_nt: TGTGCCATCAGTTTATCCTACAATGAGCAGTTCTTC
cdr3_aa: CAISLSYNEQFF

clone_size: few
j_call: TRBJ1-1
d_call: -
cdr3_length: 16
v_call: TRBV2
cdr3_nt: TGTGCCAGCAGTGCGAACCCACCCCAAGGGAGCACTGAAGCTTTCTTT
cdr3_aa: CASSANPPQGSTEAFF

clone_size: -
j_call: TRBJ2-7
d_call: TRBD1
cdr3_length: 16
v_call: TRBV7-9
cdr3_nt: TGTGCCAGCAGCTTAGATGCACAGGGGGCTTCATACGAGCAGTACTTC
cdr3_aa: CASSLDAQGASYEQYF

clone_size: -
j_call: TRBJ1-3
d_call: TRBD1
cdr3_length: 15
v_call: TRBV5-1
cdr3_nt: TGCGCCAGCGTAGGACAGGGGGCGCGGGGAAACACCATATATTTT
cdr3_aa: CASVGQGARGNTIYF

clone_size: -
j_call: TRBJ2-1
d_call: -
cdr3_length: 16
v_call: TRBV25-1
cdr3_nt: TGTGCCAGCAGTGACGAATTGGCAGGCTCCTACAATGAGCAGTTCTTC
cdr3_aa: CASSDELAGSYNEQFF

clone_size: -
j_call: TRBJ2-1
d_call: -
cdr3_length: 12
v_call: TRBV30
cdr3_nt: TGTGCCTGGAGTCCCCAATACAATGAGCAGTTCTTC
cdr3_aa: CAWSPQYNEQFF

clone_size: -
j_call: TRBJ1-1
d_call: TRBD1
cdr3_length: 16
v_call: TRBV5-8
cdr3_nt: TGTGCCAGCAGCTTGTGGCAGGGGGTATCGAACACTGAAGCTTTCTTT
cdr3_aa: CASSLWQGVSNTEAFF

clone_size: -
j_call: TRBJ2-7
d_call: TRBD1
cdr3_length: 14
v_call: TRBV6-5
cdr3_nt: TGTGCCAGCAGTTCCCGACAGGGGGATTACGAGCAGTACTTC
cdr3_aa: CASSSRQGDYEQYF

clone_size: -
j_call: TRBJ1-1
d_call: TRBD1
cdr3_length: 17
v_call: TRBV5-4
cdr3_nt: TGTGCCAGCAGCTTGAAGAACAGGGGGCGGTCTAAGGCTGAAGCTTTCTTT
cdr3_aa: CASSLKNRGRSKAEAFF

clone_size: -
j_call: TRBJ1-2
d_call: -
cdr3_length: 16
v_call: TRBV9
cdr3_nt: TGTGCCAGCAGCGTAACCCACGGGGGGTCCAACTATGGCTACACCTTC
cdr3_aa: CASSVTHGGSNYGYTF

clone_size: -
j_call: TRBJ1-4
d_call: -
cdr3_length: 15
v_call: TRBV5-1
cdr3_nt: TGCGCCAGCAGCTTGGCAGGGATCACTAATGAAAAACTGTTTTTT
cdr3_aa: CASSLAGITNEKLFF

clone_size: -
j_call: TRBJ1-6
d_call: -
cdr3_length: 15
v_call: TRBV6-5
cdr3_nt: TGTGCCAGCAGTTATAAACTCCACTCCGGTTCACCCCTCCACTTT
cdr3_aa: CASSYKLHSGSPLHF

clone_size: -
j_call: TRBJ2-1
d_call: TRBD1
cdr3_length: 14
v_call: TRBV6-5
cdr3_nt: TGTGCCAGCAGTTTCAGGGGGCGGTTGGATGAGCAGTTCTTC
cdr3_aa: CASSFRGRLDEQFF

clone_size: -
j_call: TRBJ1-1
d_call: -
cdr3_length: 16
v_call: TRBV5-4
cdr3_nt: TGTGCCAGCAGCTTGGGGCCGACAGATTGGGACACTGAAGCTTTCTTT
cdr3_aa: CASSLGPTDWDTEAFF

clone_size: few
j_call: TRBJ1-1
d_call: -
cdr3_length: 15
v_call: TRBV5-8
cdr3_nt: TGTGCCAGCAGGACACGGCGGGGGCTGAACACTGAAGCTTTCTTT
cdr3_aa: CASRTRRGLNTEAFF

clone_size: -
j_call: TRBJ1-3
d_call: TRBD1
cdr3_length: 20
v_call: TRBV7-7
cdr3_nt: TGTGCTAGCAGCTTATCCCGAAGCCCACAGGGGAAGCTGTCTGGAAACACCATATATTTT
cdr3_aa: CASSLSRSPQGKLSGNTIYF

clone_size: many
j_call: TRBJ1-1
d_call: -
cdr3_length: 14
v_call: TRBV5-1
cdr3_nt: TGCGCCAGCAGCCGCTCGGGTGGATTCGTTGAAGCTTTCTTT
cdr3_aa: CASSRSGGFVEAFF

clone_size: -
j_call: TRBJ1-5
d_call: TRBD1
cdr3_length: 15
v_call: TRBV19
cdr3_nt: TGTGCCAGTAGTTTCGGGACAGGGGGACAGCAGCCCCAGCATTTT
cdr3_aa: CASSFGTGGQQPQHF

clone_size: -
j_call: TRBJ2-3
d_call: -
cdr3_length: 12
v_call: TRBV2
cdr3_nt: TGTGCCACTAGCCCCTCCGCAGATACGCAGTATTTT
cdr3_aa: CATSPSADTQYF

clone_size: -
j_call: TRBJ2-3
d_call: -
cdr3_length: 14
v_call: TRBV4-2
cdr3_nt: TGTGCCAGCAGCCAAGAGGGTCAGGGGGATACGCAGTATTTT
cdr3_aa: CASSQEGQGDTQYF

clone_size: -
j_call: TRBJ2-2
d_call: TRBD2
cdr3_length: 15
v_call: TRBV7-3
cdr3_nt: TGTGCCAGCAGCCCGAGCGGGGGGGCCGTCGGGGAGCTGTTTTTT
cdr3_aa: CASSPSGGAVGELFF

clone_size: -
j_call: TRBJ1-1
d_call: -
cdr3_length: 15
v_call: TRBV9
cdr3_nt: TGTGCCAGCAGCGTATTTGAAGAGTCCGTCACTGAAGCTTTCTTT
cdr3_aa: CASSVFEESVTEAFF

clone_size: -
j_call: TRBJ1-4
d_call: -
cdr3_length: 15
v_call: TRBV2
cdr3_nt: TGTGCCAGCACCGGGACTCTAGCAACTAATGAAAAACTGTTTTTT
cdr3_aa: CASTGTLATNEKLFF

clone_size: once
j_call: TRBJ2-7
d_call: TRBD2
cdr3_length: 17
v_call: TRBV6-2/TRBV6-3
cdr3_nt: TGTGCCAGCAGTTACCCTAGCGGGGGTTCTCGGGCCAACGAGCAGTACTTC
cdr3_aa: CASSYPSGGSRANEQYF

clone_size: -
j_call: TRBJ2-7
d_call: -
cdr3_length: 12
v_call: TRBV28
cdr3_nt: TGTGCCAGCAGTTTGGCCCGCTACGAGCAGTACTTC
cdr3_aa: CASSLARYEQYF

clone_size: -
j_call: TRBJ2-3
d_call: -
cdr3_length: 11
v_call: TRBV29-1
cdr3_nt: TGCAGCGTCGTCTTTTTGGATACGCAGTATTTT
cdr3_aa: CSVVFLDTQYF

clone_size: -
j_call: TRBJ1-2
d_call: -
cdr3_length: 13
v_call: TRBV6-2/TRBV6-3
cdr3_nt: TGTGCCAGCAGTCTTGAAGGGGGCTATGGCTACACCTTC
cdr3_aa: CASSLEGGYGYTF

clone_size: -
j_call: TRBJ1-2
d_call: -
cdr3_length: 14
v_call: TRBV21-1
cdr3_nt: TGTGCCAGCAGCAATGCGGACGGGGAATATGGCTACACCTTC
cdr3_aa: CASSNADGEYGYTF

clone_size: once
j_call: TRBJ2-2
d_call: -
cdr3_length: 16
v_call: TRBV9
cdr3_nt: TGTGCCAGCAGCGTAGGGATGGGGGGACTTCCCGGGGAGCTGTTTTTT
cdr3_aa: CASSVGMGGLPGELFF

clone_size: once
j_call: TRBJ2-7
d_call: -
cdr3_length: 14
v_call: TRBV3-1/TRBV3-2
cdr3_nt: TGTGCCAGCAGCCGGGACTGGGCGAGCTACGAGCAGTACTTC
cdr3_aa: CASSRDWASYEQYF

clone_size: -
j_call: TRBJ2-1
d_call: TRBD2
cdr3_length: 16
v_call: TRBV4-1
cdr3_nt: TGCGCCAGCAGCCAGCCGGGACTAGCGGGGGCCAATGAGCAGTTCTTC
cdr3_aa: CASSQPGLAGANEQFF

clone_size: -
j_call: TRBJ2-7
d_call: -
cdr3_length: 14
v_call: TRBV6-5
cdr3_nt: TGTGCCAGCAACCAAAAAGGGGGTAGCTACGAGCAGTACTTC
cdr3_aa: CASNQKGGSYEQYF

clone_size: -
j_call: TRBJ1-6
d_call: -
cdr3_length: 17
v_call: TRBV4-3
cdr3_nt: TGCGCCAGCAGCCCCAGGGATATGAGCTCCTATAATTCACCCCTCCACTTT
cdr3_aa: CASSPRDMSSYNSPLHF

clone_size: -
j_call: TRBJ2-7
d_call: TRBD2
cdr3_length: 15
v_call: TRBV7-2
cdr3_nt: TGTGCCAGCAGCTTAGTCAGCGGGGAAACCTACGAGCAGTACTTC
cdr3_aa: CASSLVSGETYEQYF

clone_size: once
j_call: TRBJ2-1
d_call: -
cdr3_length: 11
v_call: TRBV20-1
cdr3_nt: TGCAGTGCTAGATTAGTCAATGAGCAGTTCTTC
cdr3_aa: CSARLVNEQFF

clone_size: -
j_call: TRBJ2-7
d_call: -
cdr3_length: 14
v_call: TRBV5-1
cdr3_nt: TGCGCCAGCAGTAAACAAGAACAGGGCTACGAGCAGTACTTC
cdr3_aa: CASSKQEQGYEQYF

clone_size: -
j_call: TRBJ2-3
d_call: TRBD2
cdr3_length: 17
v_call: TRBV7-2
cdr3_nt: TGTGCCAGCAGCTTAGGTTCTGGCGGGGGGGCCCGAGATACGCAGTATTTT
cdr3_aa: CASSLGSGGGARDTQYF

clone_size: -
j_call: TRBJ1-1
d_call: -
cdr3_length: 13
v_call: TRBV7-9
cdr3_nt: TGTGCCAGCAGCCTAAGGGGGGGCACTGAAGCTTTCTTT
cdr3_aa: CASSLRGGTEAFF

clone_size: -
j_call: TRBJ2-1
d_call: -
cdr3_length: 16
v_call: TRBV27
cdr3_nt: TGTGCCAGCAGTTTATCCGCGGGGGCCAACTACAATGAGCAGTTCTTC
cdr3_aa: CASSLSAGANYNEQFF